This T cell receptor (beta chain) is drawn from a study of CXCR3-negative and CXCR3-positive naive CD8 T cells. On the study more broadly: Libraries each contributed about 1.5 +/- 0.3 million TRB reads, for about 150 million in total. Findings and caveats of the study: CD5 surface expression was similar among naive subsets, and TCR strength was estimated by inference from TRB CDR3 properties.

On this clonotype itself: The antigen remains unidentified.

UMI-labeled 5' RACE TRB cDNA libraries were prepared from the cells. TCRdb reworked the 5' RACE reads into one entry per CDR3 protein, no DNA. This table holds about 38,000 distinct CDR3 sequences. The CDR3 loop spans 17 amino acids. Germline V gives CDR1 MGHRA, CDR2 YSYEKL. This clonotype was obtained from a human donor in good health. Some clones in this sample may be carry-over from other donors' samples. Sequencing was carried out using memory CD8+ T cells from blood. This chain uses TRBV4-1 with TRBJ2-7; TCRdb's D call of TRBD1 is untestable without DNA. The CDR3 spells CASSQEGTEQGSYEQYF.